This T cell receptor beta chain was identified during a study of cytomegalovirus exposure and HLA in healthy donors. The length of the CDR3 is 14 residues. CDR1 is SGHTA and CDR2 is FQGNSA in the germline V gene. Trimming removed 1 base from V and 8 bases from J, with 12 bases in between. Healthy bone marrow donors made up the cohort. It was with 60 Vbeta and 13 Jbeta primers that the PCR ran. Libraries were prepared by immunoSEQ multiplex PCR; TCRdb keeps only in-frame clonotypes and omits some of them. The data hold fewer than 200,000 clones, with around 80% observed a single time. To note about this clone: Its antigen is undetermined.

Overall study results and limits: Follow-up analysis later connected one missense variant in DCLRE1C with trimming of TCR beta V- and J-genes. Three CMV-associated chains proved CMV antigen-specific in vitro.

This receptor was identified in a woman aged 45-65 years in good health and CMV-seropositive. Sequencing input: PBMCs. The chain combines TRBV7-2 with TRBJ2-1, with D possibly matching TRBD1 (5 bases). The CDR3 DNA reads TGTGCCAGCAGCTTAGATTGGGGCAGAGATGAGCAGTTCTTC. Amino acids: CASSLDWGRDEQFF.